The 32 T cell receptor beta chains presented below share a single source sample, sequenced in a study of blood T cell repertoires in COVID-19. Sequencing used immunoSEQ multiplex PCR; TCRdb keeps in-frame clones, though not all of them. The profile covers 140,000 to 150,000 clones, with 88% appearing a single time and 1.8% taken by the ten largest. The sequenced material came from peripheral blood. Receptor source: a man aged 70 or older with acute or convalescent COVID-19.

This clone was seen once. CDR3 amino acids: CASSRTLSSYEQYF. CDR3 coding DNA: TGTGCCAGCAGTAGGACTTTGAGCTCCTACGAGCAGTACTTC. The chain carries TRBV6-5 and TRBJ2-7; D perhaps matches TRBD2 (5 bases). CDR3 size: 14 residues. V was trimmed by 5 bases and J by 0 bases, leaving 11 bases between them. Germline V CDR1 and CDR2: MNHEY, SVGAGI.

The chain employs TRBV3-1 (or the pseudogene TRBV3-2) and TRBJ1-1, with a weak D call TRBD1 (5 bases). CDR3 length: 15 amino acids. CDR1 is LGHDT and CDR2 is YNNKEL in the germline V gene (reference sequence). The germline V and J ends were trimmed by 1 base and 5 bases, with 14 bases remaining between them. In nucleotides, the CDR3 is TGTGCCAGCAGCCAAGGCCCCAGGGTATCTACTGAAGCTTTCTTT. Translated: CASSQGPRVSTEAFF.

This chain joins TRBV6-2 or TRBV6-3 and TRBJ2-7; 9 bases align to TRBD1. This CDR3 has 16 residues. Trimming removed 7 bases from V and 3 bases from J; junction bases left unmatched: 13. Germline assignment: CDR1 MNHEY and CDR2 SVGEGT. The CDR3 DNA follows: TGTGCCAGCACCCCACCTCCGGGACAGGGCGACTACGAGCAGTACTTC. It specifies CASTPPPGQGDYEQYF.

The genes are TRBV2 and TRBJ2-5; D is unresolved. The V gene's germline CDR1 is SNHLY and CDR2 FYNNEI. The CDR3 length is 13 residues. V was shortened by 5 bases and J by 1 base, with 8 bases between the two germline ends. The CDR3 protein is CASSTDGQETQYF. CDR3 nucleotides: TGTGCCAGCAGTACAGACGGCCAAGAGACCCAGTACTTC. The full variable domain, in which reference TRBV2 and TRBJ2-5 provide the parts outside the CDR3, is EPEVTQTPSHQVTQMGQEVILRCVPISNHLYFYWYRQILGQKVEFLVSFYNNEISEKSEIFDDQFSVERPDGSNFTLKIRSTKLEDSAMYFCASSTDGQETQYFGPGTRLLVL.

This CDR3 is CASSPGQVVKNSPLHF. As DNA, the CDR3 is TGCGCCAGCAGCCCGGGACAGGTGGTGAAGAATTCACCCCTCCACTTT. V and J are TRBV5-1 and TRBJ1-6; 8 nucleotides agree with TRBD1. The J segment lost 7 bases and the V segment lost 4 bases, leaving 10 bases of the junction unmatched. Germline lookup yields CDR1 SGHRS and CDR2 YFSETQ. This CDR3 spans 16 amino acids.

A few counts support this clone. The rearrangement joins TRBV7-8 to TRBJ1-6; 8 bases are shared with TRBD1. Germline V CDR1 and CDR2: SGHVS, FQNEAQ. V trimming: 3 bases; J trimming: 10 bases; junction bases outside the gene matches: 8. The CDR3 extends over 15 amino acids. The CDR3 reads CASSFTTGGNSPLHF. The CDR3 DNA sequence: TGTGCCAGCAGCTTCACTACAGGGGGTAACTCACCCCTCCACTTT.

A few counts support this clone. V and J are TRBV6-5 and TRBJ1-5; possibly TRBD1 for D (5 bases). Trimming took off 6 bases at V and 3 bases at J, with 15 bases between the two ends. CDR3 length: 15 amino acids. CDR1 and CDR2 (germline): MNHEY, SVGAGI. The CDR3: CASSKQVTNNQPQHF. CDR3 coding DNA: TGTGCCAGCAGCAAACAGGTGACAAACAATCAGCCCCAGCATTTT.

This clone has just a few counts. This chain connects TRBV19 to TRBJ2-1; TRBD2 is a possible D gene (6 bases). Germline values: CDR1 LNHDA, CDR2 SQIVND (reference sequence). Trimming took off 1 base at V and 12 bases at J, with 10 bases between the two ends. The CDR3 covers 12 residues. The CDR3 loop is CASSIAGTGQFF. CDR3 bases: TGTGCCAGTAGTATAGCGGGGACTGGGCAGTTCTTC.

The chain recombines TRBV12-5 with TRBJ1-3; D is ambiguous. V dropped 4 bases and J dropped 1 base, with 2 bases sitting between them. Per the germline V gene, CDR1 is LGHNT and CDR2 is FRNRAP. The CDR3 covers 12 residues. CDR3 protein: CASGSSGNTIYF. For the CDR3, the DNA is TGTGCTAGTGGTTCTTCTGGAAACACCATATATTTT.

The CDR3 reads CASSSQGSSGANVLTF. The CDR3, as DNA: TGCGCCAGCAGCTCCCAGGGTAGCTCTGGGGCCAACGTCCTGACTTTC. V gene TRBV5-1 combines with J gene TRBJ2-6; perhaps TRBD1 as D (5 bases). Germline V gene sequence: CDR1 SGHRS, CDR2 YFSETQ. The CDR3 length is 16 residues. The V end lost 3 bases, the J end lost 0 bases, and 10 bases lay between the germline ends.

The chain links TRBV19 to TRBJ1-6, with TRBD1 matching over 8 bases. CDR3 length: 15 residues. The germline gives CDR1 LNHDA, CDR2 SQIVND (reference sequence). The J segment lost 7 bases and the V segment lost 2 bases, leaving 4 bases of the junction unmatched. This CDR3 reads CASSIPGGWNSPLHF. The CDR3 DNA sequence: TGTGCCAGTAGTATACCAGGGGGCTGGAATTCACCCCTCCACTTT. The full variable domain, completed using reference TRBV19 and TRBJ1-6, is DGGITQSPKYLFRKEGQNVTLSCEQNLNHDAMYWYRQDPGQGLRLIYYSQIVNDFQKGDIAEGYSVSREKKESFPLTVTSAQKNPTAFYLCASSIPGGWNSPLHFGNGTRLTVT.

The chain is built from TRBV3-1 (or the pseudogene TRBV3-2) and TRBJ1-2; D call uncertain. Germline CDR1 is LGHDT and CDR2 is YNNKEL (reference sequence). The CDR3 consists of 15 residues. Between the trimmed V and J ends, which lost 4 bases and 8 bases, there was a span of 20 bases. CDR3 protein: CASSRLDSTLKGYTF. CDR3 DNA sequence: TGTGCCAGCAGCCGATTGGACTCAACCCTTAAGGGCTACACCTTC.

The chain employs TRBV11-2 and TRBJ2-2; unclear D gene. The germline CDR1 and CDR2 sequences are SGHAT and FQNNGV. Trimming took off 2 bases at V and 1 base at J, with 5 bases between the two ends. There are 14 residues in the CDR3. CDR3 coding DNA: TGTGCCAGCAGCTTAAAGAGGAACACCGGGGAGCTGTTTTTT. It encodes CASSLKRNTGELFF.

This clone was seen just once. The genes are TRBV3-1 (or the pseudogene TRBV3-2) and TRBJ2-3; 8 nucleotides agree with TRBD1. The CDR3 length is 15 residues. The trim removed 1 base at V and 1 base at J, leaving 1 base unmatched. CDR1 and CDR2 (germline): LGHDT, YNNKEL (reference sequence). CDR3 residues: CASSQGTGRTDTQYF. CDR3 DNA: TGTGCCAGCAGCCAAGGGACAGGGCGCACAGATACGCAGTATTTT.

The chain couples TRBV20-1 to TRBJ2-6; 7 nucleotides agree with TRBD2. The CDR3 consists of 18 residues. In germline, CDR1 is DFQATT, CDR2 SNEGSKA (reference sequence). After removal of 3 bases from V and 1 base from J, the junction contained 12 bases not matched to a gene. CDR3 protein: CSASSMPGLKSGANVLTF. CDR3 in DNA: TGCAGTGCTAGTTCCATGCCGGGACTAAAATCTGGGGCCAACGTCCTGACTTTC.

This chain uses TRBV13 with TRBJ1-3; the D gene is possibly TRBD1 (6 bases). V dropped 1 base and J dropped 1 base, with 11 bases sitting between them. The CDR3 has 16 residues. CDR1 PRHDT and CDR2 FYEKMQ come from the germline V gene (reference sequence). For the CDR3, the DNA is TGTGCCAGCAGCTTAGACGGCAGGGGTTCTGGAAACACCATATATTTT. Protein product: CASSLDGRGSGNTIYF.

This chain joins TRBV27 and TRBJ1-5, with 10 nucleotides matching TRBD1. The trim removed 7 bases at V and 7 bases at J, leaving 7 bases unmatched. Germline loops: CDR1 MNHEY, CDR2 SMNVEV (reference sequence). The CDR3 consists of 14 residues. DNA for the CDR3: TGTGCCAGCACTACGACAGGGGGCAGGCAGCCCCAGCATTTT. This gives the protein CASTTTGGRQPQHF.

This clone turned up a few times. V usage is TRBV5-1 and J usage is TRBJ2-7; TRBD2 is a possible D gene (6 bases). Trimming stripped 3 bases from V and 3 bases from J, with 19 bases between. CDR1 SGHRS and CDR2 YFSETQ come from the germline V gene. The length of the CDR3 is 16 residues. The CDR3 coding sequence is TGCGCCAGCAGCTACGGGGGTTCCAGTTCGTTCTACGAGCAGTACTTC. It translates to CASSYGGSSSFYEQYF.

The rearrangement links TRBV7-2 to TRBJ1-1; 9 nucleotides align to TRBD1. J was trimmed by 1 base and V by 5 bases; bases with no gene match: 11. This CDR3 is 17 amino acids long. Germline-derived CDR1 and CDR2 are SGHTA and FQGNSA. In nucleotides, the CDR3 is TGTGCCAGCAGCGCCCAGGACAGGGGATGGGGGAACACTGAAGCTTTCTTT. This translates into CASSAQDRGWGNTEAFF.

The chain recombines TRBV19 with TRBJ2-7; D unclear. With 6 bases removed from V and 3 bases from J, the gap between germline ends came to 3 bases. Germline CDR1 and CDR2: LNHDA and SQIVND (reference sequence). The length of the CDR3 is 10 residues. The CDR3 here is CASSRYEQYF. The CDR3 bases are TGTGCCAGTAGCCGCTACGAGCAGTACTTC.

The chain carries TRBV11-2 and TRBJ2-7; the match to TRBD1 covers 9 bases. The CDR3 contains 16 residues. V lost 2 bases, J lost 5 bases, and 10 bases stayed unmatched. CDR1 is SGHAT and CDR2 is FQNNGV in the germline V gene. The CDR3 region is CASSLNPGQGHHEQYF. The CDR3 nucleotides are TGTGCCAGCAGCTTAAATCCGGGACAGGGTCACCACGAGCAGTACTTC.

The chain uses TRBV7-2 and TRBJ1-2, with D hard to call. V was cut by 1 base and J by 5 bases, with 14 bases left in between. This CDR3 is built from 15 residues. Germline assignment: CDR1 SGHTA and CDR2 FQGNSA. In DNA form, the CDR3 reads TGTGCCAGCAGCTTAGTGATCGGGGATAAGTATGGCTACACCTTC. Its translation: CASSLVIGDKYGYTF. Drawing the rest from reference TRBV7-2 and TRBJ1-2, the complete variable domain is GAGVSQSPSNKVTEKGKDVELRCDPISGHTALYWYRQSLGQGLEFLIYFQGNSAPDKSGLPSDRFSAERTGGSVSTLTIQRTQQEDSAVYLCASSLVIGDKYGYTFGSGTRLTVV.

The CDR3 reads CASSVGQGNSPLHF. The CDR3 nucleotides read TGTGCCAGCAGCGTGGGACAGGGGAATTCACCCCTCCACTTT. The chain links TRBV7-9 to TRBJ1-6; 10 positions agree with TRBD1. V shed 5 bases and J 7 bases; nucleotides not matched to a gene: 2. There are 14 residues in the CDR3. Germline values: CDR1 SEHNR, CDR2 FQNEAQ (reference sequence). Complete variable domain (other parts from reference TRBV7-9 and TRBJ1-6): DTGVSQNPRHKITKRGQNVTFRCDPISEHNRLYWYRQTLGQGPEFLTYFQNEAQLEKSRLLSDRFSAERPKGSFSTLEIQRTEQGDSAMYLCASSVGQGNSPLHFGNGTRLTVT.

V is TRBV4-1 and J is TRBJ1-2; D may be TRBD1 (6 bases). Looked up from germline, CDR1 is MGHRA and CDR2 is YSYEKL. Trimming pared 1 base from V and 3 bases from J, leaving 9 bases between. This CDR3 is built from 14 residues. CDR3 region: CASSQGAGDYGYTF. The CDR3 region has the DNA TGCGCCAGCAGCCAAGGGGCAGGGGACTATGGCTACACCTTC.

The chain has TRBV15 and TRBJ1-4; D remains unclear. The CDR3 is 16 residues long. V lost 3 bases and J 4 bases, leaving 15 bases between the germline ends. Germline values: CDR1 LNHNV, CDR2 YYDKDF (reference sequence). Here the CDR3 reads CATSSARSGLNEKLFF. The CDR3 DNA is TGTGCCACCAGCAGTGCACGTTCGGGTCTTAATGAAAAACTGTTTTTT.

This chain joins TRBV5-5 and TRBJ2-5; D gene ambiguous. This CDR3 spans 13 amino acids. Trimming took 1 base from V and 4 from J, leaving 8 bases between them. The germline CDR1 and CDR2 sequences are SGHKS and YYEKEE (reference sequence). The CDR3 bases are TGTGCCAGCAGCTTGAACCCGCGAGAGACCCAGTACTTC. Amino acid sequence: CASSLNPRETQYF.

The CDR3 DNA reads TGTGCCAGCACCGTTTCCCAGGGGGGCATGAGGGAGACCCAGTACTTC. It encodes CASTVSQGGMRETQYF. This rearrangement joins TRBV28 to TRBJ2-5; D possibly corresponds to TRBD1 (7 bases). From germline, CDR1 is MDHEN and CDR2 SYDVKM. CDR3 length equals 16 residues. V gave up 7 bases and J gave up 5 bases, with 23 bases separating them.

This chain connects TRBV6-5 to TRBJ2-1; D remains ambiguous. The V gene's germline CDR1 is MNHEY and CDR2 SVGAGI. Trimming stripped 4 bases from V and 5 bases from J, with 9 bases between. The CDR3 consists of 13 residues. The CDR3 here is CASSSLLDNEQFF. CDR3 DNA sequence: TGTGCCAGCAGTTCCCTCCTAGACAATGAGCAGTTCTTC.

This chain connects TRBV2 to TRBJ2-5, with 7 bases aligning to TRBD2. This CDR3 region has 14 residues. Unmatched junction bases numbered 11, after V lost 8 bases and J lost 5 bases. CDR1 and CDR2 from the germline V gene are SNHLY and FYNNEI. CDR3 in amino acids: CASGRGRGGETQYF. In DNA form, the CDR3 reads TGTGCCAGCGGTCGAGGGCGGGGAGGGGAGACCCAGTACTTC. The variable domain in full, with the rest retrieved from reference TRBV2 and TRBJ2-5, is EPEVTQTPSHQVTQMGQEVILRCVPISNHLYFYWYRQILGQKVEFLVSFYNNEISEKSEIFDDQFSVERPDGSNFTLKIRSTKLEDSAMYFCASGRGRGGETQYFGPGTRLLVL.

On this clone: The sample carries other DNA sequences with the same CDR3. The chain is built from TRBV5-1 and TRBJ2-7; 8 bases are a match to TRBD1. V lost 2 bases to trimming and J lost 2 bases; unmatched junction nucleotides: 3. CDR1 and CDR2 from the germline V gene are SGHRS and YFSETQ. The CDR3 consists of 14 residues. This CDR3 is CASSLQGETYEQYF. CDR3 sequence (DNA): TGCGCCAGCAGCTTACAGGGGGAAACCTACGAGCAGTACTTC.

This clone was counted between two and nine times. The chain links TRBV7-9 to TRBJ1-4; 7 nucleotides match TRBD1. Losses at the gene ends were 5 bases for V and 2 bases for J; bases not matched to a gene: 11. Germline lookup yields CDR1 SEHNR and CDR2 FQNEAQ (reference sequence). There are 17 residues in the CDR3. In nucleotides, the CDR3 is TGTGCCAGCAGCCCGAGGAGGGGGCTGGGGACTAATGAAAAACTGTTTTTT. Its translation: CASSPRRGLGTNEKLFF. The full variable domain, rest sourced from reference TRBV7-9 and TRBJ1-4, is DTGVSQNPRHKITKRGQNVTFRCDPISEHNRLYWYRQTLGQGPEFLTYFQNEAQLEKSRLLSDRFSAERPKGSFSTLEIQRTEQGDSAMYLCASSPRRGLGTNEKLFFGSGTQLSVL.

The gene calls are TRBV20-1 and TRBJ1-1; 7 positions match TRBD1. Germline V gene data show CDR1 as DFQATT and CDR2 as SNEGSKA (reference sequence). With V trimmed by 3 bases and J by 10 bases, 5 bases remained unmatched. The CDR3 loop spans 11 amino acids. Here the CDR3 reads CSASKGQIAFF. CDR3 bases: TGCAGTGCTAGTAAGGGACAGATAGCTTTCTTT.